These T cell receptor beta chains were read from a single sample in a study of early T cells in non-severe SARS-CoV-2 infection. Using its own MiXCR run on the 5' RACE reads, TCRdb lists one record per CDR3 protein. The sample has roughly 100,000 distinct CDR3 sequences, about 13% seen once; the top ten hold around 2%. The sample was whole blood. The receptors stem from an adult who was a healthcare worker with PCR-confirmed SARS-CoV-2 infection or an uninfected control (not recorded which). The CDR3 runs from the conserved cysteine through the conserved F or W. D genes are given only for firm matches. Size is stated for part of the rows, as once, few or many counts, or as a class when the clone is expanded.

-,TRBJ2-7,TRBV5-1,few,CASSLDRGSLYEQYF,TGCGCCAGCAGCTTGGATCGGGGGTCCTTGTACGAGCAGTACTTC
-,TRBJ2-3,TRBV7-3,-,CASSLTARWIDTQYF,TGTGCCAGCAGCTTAACGGCCCGGTGGATAGATACGCAGTATTTT
-,TRBJ1-5,TRBV6-5,-,CASSYGRHNQPQHF,TGTGCCAGCAGTTACGGCAGGCACAATCAGCCCCAGCATTTT
-,TRBJ1-1,TRBV29-1,many,CSVEDSAGEPEAFF,TGCAGCGTTGAAGATTCCGCGGGGGAGCCTGAAGCTTTCTTT
-,TRBJ2-2,TRBV19,few,CASTPSGWYTGELFF,TGTGCCAGTACCCCAAGTGGGTGGTACACCGGGGAGCTGTTTTTT
-,TRBJ1-6,TRBV5-5,many,CASSLGDPLPLHF,TGTGCCAGCAGCTTGGGGGACCCTCTGCCCCTCCACTTT
-,TRBJ2-1,TRBV14,-,CASSRQSYNEQFF,TGTGCCAGCAGCCGACAATCCTACAATGAGCAGTTCTTC
-,TRBJ2-3,TRBV7-9,many,CASIPGHTDTQYF,TGTGCCAGCATACCGGGGCACACAGATACGCAGTATTTT
-,TRBJ2-3,TRBV29-1,many,CSVEDRGDTQYF,TGCAGCGTTGAAGATCGTGGAGATACGCAGTATTTT
TRBD2,TRBJ2-1,TRBV6-1,few,CASHGGSNSYNEQFF,TGTGCCAGCCACGGGGGGTCAAACAGCTACAATGAGCAGTTCTTC
-,TRBJ1-4,TRBV18,-,CASQPTLTTNEKLFF,TGTGCCAGCCAACCGACACTCACAACTAATGAAAAACTGTTTTTT
-,TRBJ1-1,TRBV9,-,CASNKQQNTEAFF,TGTGCCAGCAACAAACAGCAGAACACTGAAGCTTTCTTT
-,TRBJ1-2,TRBV3-1,-,CASSQDSDYGYTF,TGTGCCAGCAGCCAAGACTCGGACTATGGCTACACCTTC
-,TRBJ1-1,TRBV18,-,CASSPSRQNTEAFF,TGTGCCAGCTCACCTTCCAGACAGAACACTGAAGCTTTCTTT
-,TRBJ2-7,TRBV12-3/TRBV12-4,many,CASSYDGLTYEQYF,TGTGCCAGCAGTTACGACGGACTTACCTACGAGCAGTACTTC
-,TRBJ2-3,TRBV20-1,few,CSAPGSRNADTQYF,TGCAGTGCTCCAGGGTCCAGAAATGCGGATACGCAGTATTTT
TRBD2,TRBJ2-1,TRBV28,few,CASSSMTLAGGADNEQFF,TGTGCCAGCAGTTCGATGACCTTAGCGGGGGGGGCGGACAATGAGCAGTTCTTC
-,TRBJ2-7,TRBV3-1,many,CASSQDWLGYEQYF,TGTGCCAGCAGCCAAGATTGGCTAGGGTACGAGCAGTACTTC
TRBD2,TRBJ2-3,TRBV5-1,-,CASSSTSGDTDTQYF,TGCGCCAGCAGCTCAACTAGCGGGGACACAGATACGCAGTATTTT
-,TRBJ2-2,TRBV7-9,-,CASSLLWGQLFF,TGTGCCAGCAGCTTATTGTGGGGCCAGCTGTTTTTT
TRBD2,TRBJ2-1,TRBV20-1,many,CSAPGGGPYNEQFF,TGCAGTGCCCCGGGGGGGGGACCCTACAATGAGCAGTTCTTC
-,TRBJ2-3,TRBV6-4,many,CASSDGHTTDTQYF,TGTGCCAGCAGTGATGGGCATACCACAGATACGCAGTATTTT
-,TRBJ2-7,TRBV25-1,many,CASRRQGGYEQYF,TGTGCCAGCAGAAGACAGGGAGGCTACGAGCAGTACTTC
-,TRBJ2-2,TRBV2,many,CASSGRGDNTGELFF,TGTGCCAGCAGTGGGAGGGGGGACAACACCGGGGAGCTGTTTTTT
-,TRBJ1-5,TRBV28,many,CASSRRTGNQPQHF,TGTGCCAGCAGCCGCCGGACAGGCAATCAGCCCCAGCATTTT
-,TRBJ2-7,TRBV7-8,many,CASSPQGVGNEQYF,TGTGCCAGCAGCCCACAGGGCGTCGGGAACGAGCAGTACTTC
TRBD1,TRBJ2-7,TRBV6-1,many,CASTRTGVSYEQYF,TGTGCCAGCACCCGGACAGGGGTCTCCTACGAGCAGTACTTC
-,TRBJ1-1,TRBV20-1,-,CSAREGPYNEAFF,TGCAGTGCTAGAGAGGGACCTTACAATGAAGCTTTCTTT
-,TRBJ1-1,TRBV29-1,many,CSGLTGPPEAFF,TGCAGCGGTTTAACAGGGCCCCCTGAAGCTTTCTTT
TRBD2,TRBJ2-7,TRBV7-2,few,CASSLTWGGGGYEQYF,TGTGCCAGCAGCTTGACATGGGGGGGAGGAGGGTACGAGCAGTACTTC
-,TRBJ2-5,TRBV7-9,-,CASSLARQGQETQYF,TGTGCCAGCAGCTTAGCGCGCCAGGGCCAAGAGACCCAGTACTTC
-,TRBJ1-2,TRBV6-1,-,CASSDHNYGYTF,TGTGCCAGCAGCGATCATAACTATGGCTACACCTTC
-,TRBJ1-3,TRBV10-2,-,CASRVKGAGNTIYF,TGCGCCAGCAGGGTGAAAGGGGCTGGAAACACCATATATTTT
-,TRBJ1-6,TRBV9,many,CASSVSQTNSPLHF,TGTGCCAGCAGCGTCTCTCAAACAAATTCACCCCTCCACTTT
TRBD1,TRBJ1-5,TRBV28,many,CASSDRGRGNQPQHF,TGTGCCAGCAGTGACAGGGGTAGAGGCAATCAGCCCCAGCATTTT
-,TRBJ2-7,TRBV4-1,-,CASSQPGVYEQYF,TGCGCCAGCAGCCAGCCAGGGGTCTACGAGCAGTACTTC
TRBD1,TRBJ2-1,TRBV2,many,CASSPGTGNYNEQFF,TGTGCCAGCAGTCCGGGGACAGGGAACTACAATGAGCAGTTCTTC
TRBD1,TRBJ2-1,TRBV5-4,many,CASSSRSGTGGSEQFF,TGTGCCAGCAGCTCCCGGTCCGGGACAGGGGGAAGTGAGCAGTTCTTC
-,TRBJ2-7,TRBV3-1,-,CASSQDFRGDF,TGTGCCAGCAGCCAAGATTTCAGGGGGGACTTC
-,TRBJ1-3,TRBV28,-,CASSADQSGNTIYF,TGTGCCAGCAGTGCAGATCAATCTGGAAACACCATATATTTT
-,TRBJ1-6,TRBV11-2,many,CASSGGSSYNSPLHF,TGTGCCAGCAGCGGGGGTAGCTCCTATAATTCACCCCTCCACTTT
TRBD1,TRBJ2-1,TRBV24-1,many,CATSDRWTGRNEQFF,TGTGCCACCAGTGATCGATGGACAGGACGCAATGAGCAGTTCTTC
-,TRBJ1-5,TRBV19,-,CASRNQGPSNQPQHF,TGTGCCAGCCGTAACCAGGGGCCTAGCAATCAGCCCCAGCATTTT
-,TRBJ1-1,TRBV5-5,-,CASSLVGYLTEAFF,TGTGCCAGCAGCTTGGTTGGCTATTTGACTGAAGCTTTCTTT
-,TRBJ2-7,TRBV4-1,once,CASSQDRGEQYF,TGCGCCAGCAGCCAAGATCGCGGGGAGCAGTACTTC
TRBD2,TRBJ2-5,TRBV6-6,few,CASSSFSGFKETQYF,TGTGCCAGCAGTTCCTTTAGCGGGTTTAAAGAGACCCAGTACTTC
-,TRBJ2-3,TRBV6-2/TRBV6-3,many,CASSSMTSTDTQYF,TGTGCCAGCAGTTCAATGACTAGCACAGATACGCAGTATTTT
TRBD1,TRBJ1-5,TRBV20-1,-,CSAQTGGNQPQHF,TGCAGTGCCCAGACAGGGGGCAATCAGCCCCAGCATTTT
TRBD2,TRBJ2-5,TRBV7-9,few,CASSLEGLAEQETQYF,TGTGCCAGCAGCTTAGAGGGACTAGCGGAACAAGAGACCCAGTACTTC
TRBD2,TRBJ2-1,TRBV12-3/TRBV12-4,few,CASSFFGGGMGGNEQFF,TGTGCCAGCAGTTTCTTCGGGGGGGGCATGGGAGGAAATGAGCAGTTCTTC
-,TRBJ2-2,TRBV20-1,many,CSARNYRGTGELFF,TGCAGTGCTAGAAATTATCGGGGCACCGGGGAGCTGTTTTTT
-,TRBJ2-3,TRBV7-2,-,CASSLWRYREGADTQYF,TGTGCCAGCAGCTTATGGAGATACAGGGAGGGAGCAGATACGCAGTATTTT
-,TRBJ1-3,TRBV20-1,many,CSARDGRRSGNTIYF,TGCAGTGCTAGAGACGGCCGCCGCTCTGGAAACACCATATATTTT
-,TRBJ2-7,TRBV7-2,-,CASSLPLADPYSYEQYF,TGTGCCAGCAGCTTACCTCTGGCAGATCCATACTCCTACGAGCAGTACTTC
TRBD1,TRBJ2-7,TRBV28,few,CASSSPGQVSYEQYF,TGTGCCAGCAGTTCTCCGGGACAGGTATCCTACGAGCAGTACTTC
-,TRBJ2-2,TRBV7-9,few,CASTTGTGFLGELFF,TGTGCCAGCACCACAGGGACCGGCTTTCTCGGGGAGCTGTTTTTT
TRBD2,TRBJ2-7,TRBV7-7,many,CASSLVPSGGPSYEQYF,TGTGCCAGCAGCTTAGTTCCTAGCGGGGGGCCCTCCTACGAGCAGTACTTC
-,TRBJ1-5,TRBV6-5,many,CASSARISNQPQHF,TGTGCCAGCAGTGCCCGGATTAGCAATCAGCCCCAGCATTTT